These 27 T cell receptor beta chains share one sample of origin, sequenced in a study of cytomegalovirus exposure and HLA in healthy donors. PCR employed 60 Vbeta and 13 Jbeta primers. Sequencing used immunoSEQ multiplex PCR; TCRdb keeps in-frame clones, though not all of them. This table holds 110,000 to 150,000 clones, about 71% found once. Sequencing was carried out using PBMCs. The receptors were sampled from a woman aged 55 to 70 in good health and CMV-seropositive.

This clone showed up just once. This chain joins TRBV18 and TRBJ1-2; TRBD1 matches 7 bases. The germline CDR1 and CDR2 sequences are KGHSH and LQKENI. CDR3 length: 16 amino acids. The junction had 12 bases not matched to a gene; V was cut back by 2 bases and J by 6 bases. The DNA for the CDR3 is TGTGCCAGCTCACCAGAAGTAAGGGGGCAAGGAAATGGCTACACCTTC. It yields the protein CASSPEVRGQGNGYTF.

This sequence joins TRBV30 and TRBJ2-3; 14 bases are a match to TRBD2. The CDR3 runs to 14 residues. With 5 bases clipped from V and 7 bases from J, the junction kept 5 bases outside the gene matches. CDR1 is GTSNPN and CDR2 is SVGIG in the germline V gene (reference sequence). CDR3 sequence (DNA): TGTGCCTGGCAGGGGACTAGCGGGAGCTATACGCAGTATTTT. Its protein product is CAWQGTSGSYTQYF.

The sample holds a few counts of this clone. The V call is TRBV5-6, the J call TRBJ1-5; TRBD1 agrees at 10 bases. The germline gives CDR1 SGHDT, CDR2 YYEEEE. The CDR3 sequence is 15 residues long. After removal of 3 bases from V and 6 bases from J, the junction contained 6 bases not matched to a gene. CDR3 nucleotides: TGTGCCAGCAGCTATTACGACAGGGGGCTTCAGCCCCAGCATTTT. Translated, it gives CASSYYDRGLQPQHF.

This clone occurred once. This chain joins TRBV2 and TRBJ1-1; D is unclear. The CDR3 runs to 14 residues. Germline V gene data show CDR1 as SNHLY and CDR2 as FYNNEI. Trimming removed 2 bases at V and 0 bases at J, with 7 bases between. CDR3: CASSEPNMNTEAFF. CDR3 nucleotides: TGTGCCAGCAGTGAACCCAACATGAACACTGAAGCTTTCTTT.

The CDR3 reads CASSGAETLLAKNIQYF. As DNA, the CDR3 is TGCGCCAGCAGTGGGGCAGAGACCCTACTAGCCAAAAACATTCAGTACTTC. This rearrangement joins TRBV10-2 to TRBJ2-4; unclear D gene. The length of the CDR3 is 17 residues. V was shortened by 4 bases and J by 0 bases, with 16 bases between the two germline ends. Per germline, CDR1 WSHSY and CDR2 SAAADI.

The rearrangement links TRBV5-1 to TRBJ1-3; D gene unclear. V lost 6 bases and J 3 bases, leaving 13 bases between the germline ends. In germline, CDR1 is SGHRS, CDR2 YFSETQ. CDR3 length: 14 amino acids. The CDR3: CASTQNPGGNTIYF. The CDR3 region has the DNA TGCGCCAGCACCCAAAATCCGGGTGGAAACACCATATATTTT.

V is TRBV5-6 and J is TRBJ2-3; 7 nucleotides line up with TRBD2. This CDR3 contains 17 residues. Germline values: CDR1 SGHDT, CDR2 YYEEEE. Trimming removed 1 base from V and 0 bases from J; junction bases left unmatched: 8. The chain's CDR3 is CASSLSPGTISTDTQYF. The CDR3, as DNA: TGTGCCAGCAGCTTGTCGCCAGGGACTATAAGCACAGATACGCAGTATTTT.

This clone was seen repeatedly, ten times or more. V usage is TRBV5-1 and J usage is TRBJ2-1; 13 nucleotides line up with TRBD2. Trimming cost V 4 bases and J 1 base; bases outside gene matches: 5. The CDR3 covers 17 residues. From germline, CDR1 is SGHRS and CDR2 YFSETQ. The CDR3 coding sequence is TGCGCCAGCAGCCCACGGACTAGCGGGGGATCCTACAATGAGCAGTTCTTC. As protein: CASSPRTSGGSYNEQFF.

The rearrangement joins TRBV7-6 to TRBJ1-3, with D maybe TRBD1 (6 bases). The V end lost 1 base, the J end lost 0 bases, and 10 bases lay between the germline ends. This CDR3 has 16 amino acids. Germline-derived CDR1 and CDR2 are SGHVS and FNYEAQ. This CDR3 reads CASSLGTESSGNTIYF. Written as DNA, the CDR3 is TGTGCCAGCAGCTTAGGGACAGAAAGCTCTGGAAACACCATATATTTT.

The chain uses TRBV2 and TRBJ2-1, with a tentative D call TRBD2 (6 bases). Trimming took off 6 bases at V and 6 bases at J, with 18 bases between the two ends. There are 15 residues in the CDR3. The germline V gene has CDR1 SNHLY and CDR2 FYNNEI. CDR3 amino acids: CASSLSGPRVNEQFF. The CDR3 DNA is TGTGCCAGCAGCCTTAGCGGCCCAAGGGTCAATGAGCAGTTCTTC.

The chain has TRBV5-1 and TRBJ2-7; no reliable D call. Trimming shortened V by 4 bases and J by 1 base, and 12 bases separated the two germline ends. Germline CDR1 reads SGHRS; CDR2 reads YFSETQ. The CDR3 is 14 amino acids. This chain's CDR3 is CASSAHRESYEQYF. The CDR3, as DNA: TGCGCCAGCAGCGCCCACAGAGAATCCTACGAGCAGTACTTC.

This clone was found a few times. The rearrangement uses TRBV6-5 and TRBJ1-1, with no clear D. The V end lost 5 bases, the J end lost 5 bases, and 12 bases lay between the germline ends. CDR3 length: 13 residues. Germline V CDR1 and CDR2: MNHEY, SVGAGI. The CDR3 nucleotides read TGTGCCAGCAGTGAAGCAGGAGGGACTGAAGCTTTCTTT. The encoded protein is CASSEAGGTEAFF.

This clone showed up many times. The chain combines TRBV5-1 with TRBJ1-4, with no clear D. Germline V lookup: CDR1 SGHRS, CDR2 YFSETQ. The CDR3 sequence is 15 residues long. V lost 2 bases and J lost 11, with 19 bases in between. The CDR3 spells CASSFIGPSGGKLFF. The DNA for the CDR3 is TGCGCCAGCAGCTTTATAGGGCCAAGTGGAGGGAAACTGTTTTTT. The whole variable domain, filled in from reference TRBV5-1 and TRBJ1-4, reads KAGVTQTPRYLIKTRGQQVTLSCSPISGHRSVSWYQQTPGQGLQFLFEYFSETQRNKGNFPGRFSGRQFSNSRSEMNVSTLELGDSALYLCASSFIGPSGGKLFFGSGTQLSVL.

The chain carries TRBV5-4 and TRBJ1-2; TRBD1 is a possible D gene (6 bases). Trimming stripped 4 bases from V and 4 bases from J, with 14 bases between. CDR1 is SGHNT, CDR2 YYREEE, per germline (reference sequence). This CDR3 spans 14 amino acids. CDR3 sequence: CASSPRGTTYGYTF. The CDR3 DNA sequence: TGTGCCAGCAGCCCCCGTGGGACAACCTATGGCTACACCTTC.

J is TRBJ1-1 and V is TRBV18; the match to TRBD1 covers 8 bases. The junction had 2 bases not matched to a gene; V was cut back by 4 bases and J by 4 bases. The germline CDR1 and CDR2 sequences are KGHSH and LQKENI. CDR3 length: 13 residues. This CDR3 reads CASSQTGGTEAFF. In DNA, the CDR3 is TGTGCCAGCTCACAAACAGGGGGCACTGAAGCTTTCTTT.

This clone was detected once. Relative to the germline gene, one junction end is altered; a read error may explain this. The rearrangement joins TRBV28 to TRBJ1-2; TRBD1 matches 7 bases. The length of the CDR3 is 13 residues. Germline CDR1 is MDHEN and CDR2 is SYDVKM. The CDR3 DNA reads as TGTGCCAACAGTCCGGGACAGCACTATGGCTACACCTTC. It yields the protein CANSPGQHYGYTF.

J is TRBJ2-6 and V is TRBV11-2, with a tentative D call TRBD1 (5 bases). The CDR3 runs 13 residues. Looked up from germline, CDR1 is SGHAT and CDR2 is FQNNGV. The DNA of the CDR3 is TGTGCTTCGACAGTCTCTGGGGCCAACGTCCTGACTTTC. Translating it yields CASTVSGANVLTF.

The chain is built from TRBV6-1 and TRBJ2-3; a possible D gene is TRBD2 (6 bases). Trimming took 2 bases from V and 4 from J, leaving 10 bases between them. The germline CDR1 and CDR2 sequences are MNHNS and SASEGT. The CDR3 contains 14 residues. The CDR3 sequence is CASSEWRGPDTQYF. The CDR3 DNA follows: TGTGCCAGCAGTGAATGGAGGGGCCCAGATACGCAGTATTTT.

This sequence joins TRBV5-1 and TRBJ2-2; tentatively, D is TRBD1 (6 bases). The CDR3 sequence is 14 residues long. Trimming stripped 6 bases from V and 2 bases from J, with 11 bases between. Germline loops: CDR1 SGHRS, CDR2 YFSETQ. CDR3 DNA sequence: TGCGCCAGCACCCAGGGACAAAACACCGGGGAGCTGTTTTTT. Protein sequence: CASTQGQNTGELFF. The whole variable domain, remainder taken from reference TRBV5-1 and TRBJ2-2, is KAGVTQTPRYLIKTRGQQVTLSCSPISGHRSVSWYQQTPGQGLQFLFEYFSETQRNKGNFPGRFSGRQFSNSRSEMNVSTLELGDSALYLCASTQGQNTGELFFGEGSRLTVL.

The chain joins TRBV19 to TRBJ2-1, with TRBD2 matching 9 bases. Germline V gene data show CDR1 as LNHDA and CDR2 as SQIVND (reference sequence). The CDR3 contains 17 residues. J was trimmed by 0 bases and V by 3 bases; bases with no gene match: 6. The CDR3 nucleotides read TGTGCCAGTAGTATTGGACTAGCGTGGAGCTCCTACAATGAGCAGTTCTTC. Translated: CASSIGLAWSSYNEQFF.

CDR3 nucleotide sequence: TGTGCCAGCAGCTTGGACGAGCGGGGGGACAATGAGCAGTTCTTC. Protein sequence: CASSLDERGDNEQFF. The chain employs TRBV5-4 and TRBJ2-1, with 9 positions matching TRBD2. CDR3 size: 15 residues. With 0 bases clipped from V and 5 bases from J, the junction kept 3 bases outside the gene matches. Per germline, CDR1 SGHNT and CDR2 YYREEE (reference sequence).

This chain uses TRBV10-3 with TRBJ2-3; D is uncertain. Germline CDR1 and CDR2: ENHRY and SYGVKD. Trimming cost V 0 bases and J 9 bases, with 16 bases left between them. The length of the CDR3 is 15 residues. The DNA of the CDR3 is TGTGCCATCAGTGAGTCCGGCACAGCACCGAAAACGCAGTATTTT. It is translated as CAISESGTAPKTQYF.

The V call is TRBV9, the J call TRBJ2-5, with a tentative D call TRBD2 (5 bases). V shed 0 bases and J shed 5 bases, with 17 bases lying between them. CDR1 is SGDLS, CDR2 YYNGEE, per germline. The CDR3 is made up of 16 amino acids. The CDR3 region has the DNA TGTGCCAGCAGCGTAGCGGCGGACTCCTATCGGGAGACCCAGTACTTC. This codes for CASSVAADSYRETQYF.

This rearrangement joins TRBV7-3 to TRBJ2-7; 7 bases map to TRBD1. The CDR3 sequence is 13 residues long. The V and J ends lost 5 bases and 0 bases, in that order; junction bases with no gene match: 1. CDR1 SGHTA and CDR2 FQGTGA come from the germline V gene. Here the CDR3 DNA reads TGTGCCAGCAGCCGGGACAGCTCCTACGAGCAGTACTTC. Residues: CASSRDSSYEQYF.

J is TRBJ2-1 and V is TRBV5-1, with 9 bases matching TRBD2. Unmatched junction bases numbered 7, after V lost 0 bases and J lost 9 bases. CDR3 length: 15 residues. The germline V gene has CDR1 SGHRS and CDR2 YFSETQ. In DNA, the CDR3 is TGCGCCAGCAGCTTGGGGGTAGCGGGAGTTGGTGAGCAGTTCTTC. This gives the protein CASSLGVAGVGEQFF.

J is TRBJ1-1 and V is TRBV2; D call uncertain. Germline CDR1 reads SNHLY; CDR2 reads FYNNEI. Trimming cost V 4 bases and J 5 bases, with 14 bases left between them. The CDR3 is 14 residues long. The DNA of the CDR3 is TGTGCCAGCAGTGGAAAAGGGAGAATGACTGAAGCTTTCTTT. Translating gives CASSGKGRMTEAFF.

The chain couples TRBV29-1 to TRBJ1-2, with 8 bases fitting TRBD1. Germline V CDR1 and CDR2: SQVTM, ANQGSEA. This CDR3 region has 13 residues. DNA of the CDR3: TGCAACTGGGACAGGCGGTCGAACTATGGCTACACCTTC. Translated: CNWDRRSNYGYTF.